Following are 16 T cell receptor beta chains from one sample sequenced in a study of CD8 T cells in ankylosing spondylitis. MiXCR, applied by TCRdb to the 5' RACE reads, yields one record per CDR3 protein. The repertoire has over 150,000 distinct CDR3 sequences, 18% of them found once; the top ten carry 3.5% to 5%. Specimen: blood, either unsorted or a sorted T cell fraction (not recorded which). The receptors originated from a male donor aged 10-29 years with ankylosing spondylitis or in good health (not recorded which).

This clonotype has a count of ten or more. V gene TRBV19 combines with J gene TRBJ1-2, with TRBD1 as a possible D gene (6 bases). The CDR3 consists of 15 residues. CDR1 LNHDA and CDR2 SQIVND come from the germline V gene (reference sequence). Trimming cost V 5 bases and J 4 bases, with 17 bases left between them. CDR3: CASSGDRSISYGYTF. For the CDR3, the DNA is TGTGCCAGTAGTGGAGACAGGTCCATAAGCTATGGCTACACCTTC.

This clonotype was picked up many times. The rearrangement uses TRBV5-1 and TRBJ2-3, with a weak D call TRBD1 (6 bases). Deletions cut 5 bases from V and 6 bases from J, with 19 bases between. This CDR3 region has 15 residues. In germline, CDR1 is SGHRS, CDR2 YFSETQ. CDR3 in amino acids: CASRTRGVWGDTQYF. The CDR3 nucleotides are TGCGCCAGCAGAACCAGGGGTGTTTGGGGGGATACGCAGTATTTT.

Many counts were recorded for this clonotype. This chain links TRBV12-3 or TRBV12-4 with TRBJ2-1; D may be TRBD2 (6 bases). This CDR3 is built from 15 residues. The V gene lost 6 bases and the J gene lost 6 bases, with 18 bases spanning the gap. CDR3 sequence: CASSPYGEVRNEQFF. Written as DNA, the CDR3 is TGTGCCAGCAGCCCTTACGGGGAGGTACGCAATGAGCAGTTCTTC.

This clonotype was observed many times. The CDR3 DNA reads as TGTGCCACCAGTTTAACGGACCCTCTCGACAATGAGCAGTTCTTC. This codes for CATSLTDPLDNEQFF. This chain uses TRBV24-1 with TRBJ2-1; the D is unclear. Germline values: CDR1 KGHDR, CDR2 SFDVKD. The CDR3 length is 15 residues. Deletions cut 6 bases from V and 5 bases from J, with 16 bases between.

In this sample, this clonotype turned up many times. The rearrangement links TRBV5-1 to TRBJ2-2; TRBD1 matches at 7 bases. The germline V gene has CDR1 SGHRS and CDR2 YFSETQ. The V gene end was trimmed by 2 bases and the J gene end by 3 bases; junction bases not matched to a gene: 4. The CDR3 runs 15 residues. This CDR3 is CASSFWTGDTGELFF. CDR3 sequence (DNA): TGCGCCAGCAGCTTTTGGACAGGTGACACCGGGGAGCTGTTTTTT.

This clonotype was found many times. V gene TRBV12-3 or TRBV12-4 combines with J gene TRBJ1-3, with D perhaps matching TRBD1 (6 bases). Trimming left V 3 bases short and J 2 bases short, with 11 bases between. The CDR3 has 15 residues. The CDR3 spells CASSLAGDAGNTIYF. CDR3 coding DNA: TGTGCCAGCAGTTTGGCAGGGGACGCTGGAAACACCATATATTTT.

This clonotype was picked up many times. J is TRBJ2-1 and V is TRBV7-2; unclear D gene. The V gene's germline CDR1 is SGHTA and CDR2 FQGNSA. This CDR3 has 14 amino acids. Trimming took off 7 bases at V and 0 bases at J, with 10 bases between the two ends. CDR3 protein: CASNPSSSYNEQFF. CDR3 in DNA: TGTGCCAGCAACCCGAGTAGCTCCTACAATGAGCAGTTCTTC.

CDR3 residues: CASSKECEAPYSYEQYV. CDR3 bases: TGTGCCAGCAGCAAAGAATGTGAGGCGCCGTACTCCTACGAGCAGTACGTC. This rearrangement joins TRBV21-1 to TRBJ2-7; the DNA was not compared with TRBD1, the D call given in the table. TRBV21-1 is a pseudogene. The CDR3 loop spans 17 amino acids.

This clonotype was detected many times. The chain carries TRBV5-1 and TRBJ2-5, with 7 bases aligning to TRBD1. Germline V CDR1 and CDR2: SGHRS, YFSETQ. The trim removed 3 bases at V and 5 bases at J, leaving 7 bases unmatched. This CDR3 spans 14 amino acids. The CDR3 DNA reads TGCGCCAGCAGCTCCGGACAGGTCGTGGAGACCCAGTACTTC. Translated, it gives CASSSGQVVETQYF.

The rearrangement uses TRBV5-1 and TRBJ2-5, with 11 bases identical to TRBD2. With 7 bases clipped from V and 5 bases from J, the junction kept 7 bases outside the gene matches. Germline CDR1 and CDR2: SGHRS and YFSETQ. The CDR3 is 14 amino acids. The CDR3 coding sequence is TGCGCCAGCGGAATAGCGGGAGGGACGGAGACCCAGTACTTC. Its translation: CASGIAGGTETQYF.

The rearrangement uses TRBV5-5 and TRBJ2-7; D might be TRBD2 (5 bases). This CDR3 comprises 15 residues. V was clipped by 4 bases and J by 0 bases, with 14 bases between them. Germline CDR1 SGHKS, CDR2 YYEKEE (reference sequence). The CDR3 sequence is CASSPEGGSSYEQYF. DNA for the CDR3: TGTGCCAGCAGCCCCGAGGGCGGAAGCTCCTACGAGCAGTACTTC. Filled out from reference TRBV5-5 and TRBJ2-7, the complete variable domain reads DAGVTQSPTHLIKTRGQQVTLRCSPISGHKSVSWYQQVLGQGPQFIFQYYEKEERGRGNFPDRFSARQFPNYSSELNVNALLLGDSALYLCASSPEGGSSYEQYFGPGTRLTVT.

Ten or more counts support this clonotype. The chain combines TRBV30 with TRBJ2-3, with TRBD2 matching over 7 bases. Germline CDR1 GTSNPN, CDR2 SVGIG (reference sequence). V lost 8 bases to trimming and J lost 2 bases; unmatched junction nucleotides: 7. CDR3 length: 13 amino acids. CDR3 sequence: CAQTGGYTDTQYF. The CDR3 DNA reads as TGTGCCCAGACGGGGGGATACACAGATACGCAGTATTTT.

This clonotype was counted at least ten times. The rearrangement links TRBV20-1 to TRBJ1-1; D gene uncertain. Deletions cut 1 base from V and 1 base from J, with 10 bases between. This CDR3 has 14 residues. CDR1 is DFQATT and CDR2 is SNEGSKA in the germline V gene (reference sequence). The chain's CDR3 is CSARGWQENTEAFF. DNA for the CDR3: TGCAGTGCTAGAGGGTGGCAGGAGAACACTGAAGCTTTCTTT.

This clonotype was found many times. The chain couples TRBV6-1 to TRBJ2-3; D remains ambiguous. CDR3 size: 9 residues. The germline gives CDR1 MNHNS, CDR2 SASEGT. With 6 bases removed from V and 12 bases from J, the gap between germline ends came to 7 bases. DNA of the CDR3: TGTGCCAGCAGCCCCTTTCAGTATTTT. It is translated as CASSPFQYF.

This clonotype has only a few counts. The V gene is TRBV7-2, the J gene TRBJ2-1, with 10 bases matching TRBD1. V lost 0 bases to trimming and J lost 4 bases; unmatched junction nucleotides: 6. Germline CDR1 reads SGHTA; CDR2 reads FQGNSA. The CDR3 is 17 residues long. Here the CDR3 DNA reads TGTGCCAGCAGCTTAGCAATTAGGGACAGGGGTTACAATGAGCAGTTCTTC. It translates to CASSLAIRDRGYNEQFF.

This clonotype was seen many times. The CDR3 loop is CASRPAGDKETSTDTQYF. As DNA, the CDR3 is TGTGCCAGCAGGCCCGCCGGGGACAAAGAAACTAGCACAGATACGCAGTATTTT. This chain links TRBV11-2 with TRBJ2-3; D might be TRBD1 (6 bases). The CDR3 is 18 residues long. V lost 6 bases and J 0 bases, leaving 22 bases between the germline ends. The germline gives CDR1 SGHAT, CDR2 FQNNGV.